The text below deals with one T cell receptor beta chain. The sample comes from a study of blood T cell repertoires in COVID-19. Study context: Acute and convalescent COVID-19 samples came from the United States, Italy and Spain.

The CDR3 spans 12 residues. Germline lookup yields CDR1 SGHDN and CDR2 FVKESK. V shed 4 bases and J shed 14 bases, with 12 bases lying between them. In the source study's methods: Estimation of nucleated cell counts was performed using reference gene primer amplification. Sequencing was performed with immunoSEQ multiplex PCR; in TCRdb, only in-frame clones are kept and a portion is missing. The V and J calls and clone size are taken from that table; D and trimming were inferred from the DNA. The sample has roughly 150,000 clones, approximately 83% seen once. The chain combines TRBV14 with TRBJ1-6; tentatively, D is TRBD1 (5 bases). What was sequenced was peripheral blood. The sequence was obtained from a man between 65 and 85 years old with active or convalescent COVID-19. The CDR3 DNA is TGTGCCAGCAGCCTATCAGGGCTCACCCTCCACTTT. Translating gives CASSLSGLTLHF.